These 31 T cell receptor beta chains share one sample of origin, sequenced in a study of memory CD4+ T cells and cytomegalovirus serostatus. Some clones are missing from TCRdb's copy, which holds only in-frame ones; the method was immunoSEQ multiplex PCR. The top ten clones hold about 1.9% of a sample with 40,000 to 45,000 clones, over 60% of them seen once. Single viable CD3+CD4+CD8-CD45RO+ cells were sorted as the memory CD4+ T cells. Sequencing was done on a sample of memory CD4+ T cells from blood. These receptors all stem from an adult in good health and CMV-seronegative.

The rearrangement uses TRBV30 and TRBJ1-5; no clear D gene. CDR1 is GTSNPN, CDR2 SVGIG, per germline (reference sequence). Trimming removed 0 bases at V and 3 bases at J, with 6 bases between. The CDR3 runs to 13 residues. DNA of the CDR3: TGTGCCTGGAGTGTTCTAAACAATCAGCCCCAGCATTTT. It encodes CAWSVLNNQPQHF. Using reference TRBV30 and TRBJ1-5 for the parts outside the CDR3, the full variable domain is SQTIHQWPATLVQPVGSPLSLECTVEGTSNPNLYWYRQAAGRGLQLLFYSVGIGQISSEVPQNLSASRPQDRQFILSSKKLLLSDSGFYLCAWSVLNNQPQHFGDGTRLSIL.

This clone was seen a single time. V is TRBV29-1 and J is TRBJ2-1, with 7 bases that match TRBD1. V shed 3 bases and J 3 bases; nucleotides not matched to a gene: 8. CDR1 and CDR2 (germline): SQVTM, ANQGSEA. This CDR3 is 15 amino acids long. CDR3: CSVERGQAYYNEQFF. In DNA form, the CDR3 reads TGCAGCGTTGAGAGAGGACAGGCCTACTACAATGAGCAGTTCTTC.

This clone appeared a single time. This sequence joins TRBV5-1 and TRBJ1-6; 7 bases match TRBD1. V shed 4 bases, J shed 8 bases, and the junction held 12 bases outside the gene matches. CDR1 is SGHRS, CDR2 YFSETQ, per germline. CDR3 length equals 16 residues. For the CDR3, the DNA is TGCGCCAGCAGCCGTCGCGCCGGGACAGAGCATTCACCCCTCCACTTT. Encoded protein: CASSRRAGTEHSPLHF.

This chain links TRBV7-2 with TRBJ1-2; D is possibly TRBD1 (5 bases). CDR3 length: 17 amino acids. Trimming stripped 3 bases from V and 4 bases from J, with 21 bases between. CDR1 and CDR2 from the germline V gene are SGHTA and FQGNSA. The CDR3 nucleotides are TGTGCCAGCAGCTTCTCGACAGATCAATGGCAGGGCTATGGCTACACCTTC. Translating gives CASSFSTDQWQGYGYTF.

In DNA form, the CDR3 reads TGTGCCAGCAGCTTATCAAATTTACAAGAGACCCAGTACTTC. Translated: CASSLSNLQETQYF. This chain connects TRBV11-3 to TRBJ2-5; no clear D. Per germline, CDR1 SGHNT and CDR2 YENEEA. This CDR3 is 14 amino acids long. The V gene lost 2 bases and the J gene lost 2 bases, with 9 bases spanning the gap.

The V call is TRBV19, the J call TRBJ2-7; the D is unclear. This CDR3 has 14 amino acids. Germline-derived CDR1 and CDR2 are LNHDA and SQIVND (reference sequence). Trimming stripped 5 bases from V and 2 bases from J, with 13 bases between. This CDR3 reads CASSVSVQTYEQYF. In DNA form, the CDR3 reads TGTGCCAGTAGTGTTTCCGTACAGACCTACGAGCAGTACTTC.

The V and J genes are TRBV11-2 and TRBJ1-3; TRBD1 matches 8 bases. V shed 4 bases, J shed 1 base, and the junction held 3 bases outside the gene matches. Germline CDR1 and CDR2: SGHAT and FQNNGV. The CDR3 runs 15 residues. CDR3: CASSSGQGSGNTIYF. CDR3 DNA: TGTGCCAGCAGCTCTGGACAGGGATCTGGAAACACCATATATTTT.

The chain links TRBV27 to TRBJ1-2, with D maybe TRBD1 (5 bases). The CDR3 is 14 amino acids. V was pared by 6 bases and J by 6 bases, with 17 bases between. Germline CDR1 and CDR2: MNHEY and SMNVEV (reference sequence). DNA for the CDR3: TGTGCCAGCAGAGCGGGCAGGGACGGCGATGGCTACACCTTC. Protein product: CASRAGRDGDGYTF.

The rearrangement uses TRBV29-1 and TRBJ2-7; 9 bases agree with TRBD1. The CDR3 is made up of 13 amino acids. V dropped 3 bases and J dropped 5; count of bases not matched to a gene: 5. Per the germline V gene, CDR1 is SQVTM and CDR2 is ANQGSEA. For the CDR3, the DNA is TGCAGCGTTGAGGGGACAGGGAGCAACGAGCAGTACTTC. This encodes CSVEGTGSNEQYF.

This clone occurred a few times. The chain combines TRBV30 with TRBJ2-7; D gene uncertain. Germline-derived CDR1 and CDR2 are GTSNPN and SVGIG (reference sequence). The CDR3 contains 12 residues. The germline V and J ends were trimmed by 2 bases and 2 bases, with 7 bases remaining between them. The CDR3 nucleotides are TGTGCCTGGAGTCCCGACCCCTACGAGCAGTACTTC. It specifies CAWSPDPYEQYF. Based on the CDR3 plus reference TRBV30 and TRBJ2-7, the full variable domain is SQTIHQWPATLVQPVGSPLSLECTVEGTSNPNLYWYRQAAGRGLQLLFYSVGIGQISSEVPQNLSASRPQDRQFILSSKKLLLSDSGFYLCAWSPDPYEQYFGPGTRLTVT.

The chain recombines TRBV25-1 with TRBJ2-2; D may be TRBD1 (5 bases). V was pared by 5 bases and J by 1 base, with 8 bases between. Germline assignment: CDR1 MGHDK and CDR2 SYGVNS. The CDR3 consists of 14 residues. The CDR3 is CASSLDMNTGELFF. For the CDR3, the DNA is TGTGCCAGCAGTCTGGACATGAACACCGGGGAGCTGTTTTTT. Full variable domain (missing parts from reference TRBV25-1 and TRBJ2-2): EADIYQTPRYLVIGTGKKITLECSQTMGHDKMYWYQQDPGMELHLIHYSYGVNSTEKGDLSSESTVSRIRTEHFPLTLESARPSHTSQYLCASSLDMNTGELFFGEGSRLTVL.

This chain joins TRBV5-1 and TRBJ2-3; TRBD2 matches at 10 bases. The CDR3 runs 14 residues. After removal of 5 bases from V and 1 base from J, the junction contained 1 base not matched to a gene. Germline-derived CDR1 and CDR2 are SGHRS and YFSETQ. DNA of the CDR3: TGCGCCAGCAGAACTAGCGGGGGCACAGATACGCAGTATTTT. Protein: CASRTSGGTDTQYF.

This rearrangement joins TRBV5-1 to TRBJ1-1; TRBD1 aligns across 10 bases. This CDR3 spans 16 amino acids. CDR1 is SGHRS, CDR2 YFSETQ, per germline. V was clipped by 4 bases and J by 5 bases; unmatched bases: 11. CDR3 residues: CASSLGQGGSITEAFF. The CDR3 DNA is TGCGCCAGCAGCCTAGGACAGGGGGGGTCCATTACTGAAGCTTTCTTT.

The table lists this clone with a few counts. Here the CDR3 reads CASSPGRDSYNSPLHF. The CDR3 DNA reads TGTGCCAGCAGCCCCGGCAGGGACAGTTATAATTCACCCCTCCACTTT. The chain carries TRBV5-4 and TRBJ1-6, with TRBD1 matching 7 bases. The CDR3 runs 16 residues. The V segment lost 4 bases and the J segment 4 bases; nucleotides outside the gene matches: 8. Germline CDR1 is SGHNT and CDR2 is YYREEE (reference sequence).

V and J are TRBV10-3 and TRBJ2-3; D gene uncertain. V was trimmed by 3 bases and J by 4 bases, leaving 11 bases between them. Germline CDR1 is ENHRY and CDR2 is SYGVKD. CDR3 size: 14 residues. The CDR3 sequence is CAISEEPGSDTQYF. In DNA form, the CDR3 reads TGTGCCATCAGTGAAGAGCCAGGCTCAGATACGCAGTATTTT.

This clone has a handful of counts. Different DNA sequences within this sample yield the same CDR3. The chain joins TRBV27 to TRBJ1-2; 7 nucleotides agree with TRBD1. V lost 1 base to trimming and J lost 0 bases; unmatched junction nucleotides: 2. The CDR3 covers 15 residues. Germline CDR1 MNHEY, CDR2 SMNVEV (reference sequence). The CDR3 DNA reads TGTGCCAGCAGTTTATACAGGGGAGCTAACTATGGCTACACCTTC. Translation gives CASSLYRGANYGYTF.

The chain has TRBV6-1 and TRBJ2-5; 7 bases fit TRBD1. The CDR3 has 13 amino acids. V lost 8 bases to trimming and J lost 4 bases; unmatched junction nucleotides: 7. Germline values: CDR1 MNHNS, CDR2 SASEGT. The CDR3 bases are TGTGCCAGCTATAAGGGGGCGGGAGAGACCCAGTACTTC. This translates into CASYKGAGETQYF.

This chain uses TRBV2 with TRBJ2-1, with a possible D match to TRBD2 (6 bases). The germline V gene encodes CDR1 SNHLY and CDR2 FYNNEI. Deletions cut 6 bases from V and 14 bases from J, with 14 bases between. The CDR3 consists of 11 residues. The CDR3 bases are TGTGCCAGCAGGGCGGGGAGCCGCGAGTTCTTC. Encoded protein: CASRAGSREFF.

The V call is TRBV2, the J call TRBJ2-3, with TRBD2 matching 11 bases. Germline trimming cut 6 bases from V and 4 bases from J; bases unmatched to any gene: 6. This CDR3 has 15 residues. Germline loops: CDR1 SNHLY, CDR2 FYNNEI. The CDR3 DNA sequence: TGTGCCAGCAGCTTCCTAGCGGGGGGAGCAGATACGCAGTATTTT. Protein product: CASSFLAGGADTQYF. Based on the CDR3 plus reference TRBV2 and TRBJ2-3, the full variable domain is EPEVTQTPSHQVTQMGQEVILRCVPISNHLYFYWYRQILGQKVEFLVSFYNNEISEKSEIFDDQFSVERPDGSNFTLKIRSTKLEDSAMYFCASSFLAGGADTQYFGPGTRLTVL.

This clone was observed a handful of times. The chain has TRBV18 and TRBJ2-7; unclear D gene. The V and J ends lost 4 bases and 4 bases respectively, with 8 bases between them. Looked up from germline, CDR1 is KGHSH and CDR2 is LQKENI. This CDR3 has 12 residues. CDR3 nucleotide sequence: TGTGCCAGCTCACATGCACCATACGAGCAGTACTTC. Its protein product is CASSHAPYEQYF.

This chain joins TRBV6-6 and TRBJ1-4; D not resolved. This CDR3 comprises 16 residues. V was pared by 7 bases and J by 5 bases, with 20 bases between. Germline V gives CDR1 MNHNY, CDR2 SVGAGI (reference sequence). The CDR3 sequence: CASNGFRTARNEKLFF. DNA of the CDR3: TGTGCCAGCAATGGGTTTCGGACGGCAAGAAATGAAAAACTGTTTTTT.

The rearrangement links TRBV19 to TRBJ1-1; perhaps TRBD1 as D (6 bases). The CDR3 contains 14 residues. Germline V gene lookup returns CDR1 LNHDA and CDR2 SQIVND (reference sequence). Deletions cut 1 base from V and 4 bases from J, with 10 bases between. CDR3 bases: TGTGCCAGTAGTATAGCCCCAGGGGTCACTGAAGCTTTCTTT. Translated, it gives CASSIAPGVTEAFF.

The chain joins TRBV10-3 to TRBJ2-5; no definite D call. The length of the CDR3 is 12 residues. Germline V gene sequence: CDR1 ENHRY, CDR2 SYGVKD. The V and J ends lost 0 bases and 4 bases respectively, with 3 bases between them. CDR3 coding DNA: TGTGCCATCAGTGAGTCGGGAGAGACCCAGTACTTC. Protein product: CAISESGETQYF.

The J gene is TRBJ2-1, the V gene TRBV4-2; tentative D call: TRBD1 (6 bases). CDR3 length equals 18 residues. CDR1 LGHNA and CDR2 YNFKEQ come from the germline V gene. The V and J ends lost 4 bases and 0 bases respectively, with 19 bases between them. The CDR3 DNA follows: TGTGCCAGCAGCCTCAGAATGACAGGTCAGAGCTCCTACAATGAGCAGTTCTTC. It codes for CASSLRMTGQSSYNEQFF.

This rearrangement joins TRBV14 to TRBJ1-6; TRBD1 might be the D (6 bases). The length of the CDR3 is 14 residues. Per germline, CDR1 SGHDN and CDR2 FVKESK. The V end lost 4 bases, the J end lost 14 bases, and 18 bases lay between the germline ends. CDR3 coding DNA: TGTGCCAGCAGCCCTCTAGGGGGGGGCGCGACCCTCCACTTT. Translation gives CASSPLGGGATLHF. The full variable domain, in which reference TRBV14 and TRBJ1-6 provide the parts outside the CDR3, is EAGVTQFPSHSVIEKGQTVTLRCDPISGHDNLYWYRRVMGKEIKFLLHFVKESKQDESGMPNNRFLAERTGGTYSTLKVQPAELEDSGVYFCASSPLGGGATLHFGNGTRLTVT.

The J gene is TRBJ1-2, the V gene TRBV5-5; perhaps TRBD1 as D (5 bases). Trimming removed 3 bases at V and 0 bases at J, with 21 bases between. The CDR3 length is 18 residues. CDR1 SGHKS and CDR2 YYEKEE come from the germline V gene (reference sequence). The CDR3 loop reads CASSYFSGVGHTNYGYTF. The CDR3 DNA reads TGTGCCAGCAGCTACTTCTCGGGGGTTGGGCATACTAACTATGGCTACACCTTC.

The J gene is TRBJ2-7, the V gene TRBV2; either TRBD1 or TRBD2 may fit D (5 bases each). This CDR3 has 13 amino acids. CDR1 and CDR2 (germline): SNHLY, FYNNEI. Trimming removed 4 bases from V and 5 bases from J, with 12 bases in between. CDR3 amino acids: CASSGGVGNEQYF. The CDR3 nucleotides read TGTGCCAGCAGTGGAGGGGTCGGTAACGAGCAGTACTTC.

In the case of this clone: Because the CDR3 is missing its conserved closing phenylalanine or tryptophan, this is likely a read error. The chain carries TRBV5-1 and TRBJ1-3; a weak D match, TRBD1 (5 bases). Germline values: CDR1 SGHRS, CDR2 YFSETQ. The CDR3 length is 16 residues. The V gene lost 3 bases and the J gene lost 0 bases, with 13 bases spanning the gap. The CDR3 sequence: CASSWQGSGSGNTIYL. CDR3 sequence (DNA): TGCGCCAGCAGCTGGCAGGGTTCGGGCTCTGGAAACACCATATATCTT.

V gene TRBV6-5 combines with J gene TRBJ2-3; D uncertain. There are 15 residues in the CDR3. V was clipped by 0 bases and J by 5 bases, with 12 bases between them. The germline gives CDR1 MNHEY, CDR2 SVGAGI. CDR3 coding DNA: TGTGCCAGCAGTTACTCGAAGACTTTGCGAGATACGCAGTATTTT. This codes for CASSYSKTLRDTQYF.

This chain joins TRBV27 and TRBJ2-7, with D uncertain. Germline V gives CDR1 MNHEY, CDR2 SMNVEV (reference sequence). This CDR3 spans 13 amino acids. The V end was cut by 5 bases, the J end by 7 bases, with 15 bases between. The CDR3: CASSRNPEGEQYF. The DNA for the CDR3 is TGTGCCAGCAGTCGCAATCCTGAAGGGGAGCAGTACTTC.

The gene calls are TRBV4-2 and TRBJ1-2; D unclear. Germline V gives CDR1 LGHNA, CDR2 YNFKEQ. Trimming cost V 0 bases and J 0 bases, with 5 bases left between them. There are 14 residues in the CDR3. The CDR3 bases are TGTGCCAGCAGCCAAGATTTGACTAACTATGGCTACACCTTC. As protein: CASSQDLTNYGYTF.